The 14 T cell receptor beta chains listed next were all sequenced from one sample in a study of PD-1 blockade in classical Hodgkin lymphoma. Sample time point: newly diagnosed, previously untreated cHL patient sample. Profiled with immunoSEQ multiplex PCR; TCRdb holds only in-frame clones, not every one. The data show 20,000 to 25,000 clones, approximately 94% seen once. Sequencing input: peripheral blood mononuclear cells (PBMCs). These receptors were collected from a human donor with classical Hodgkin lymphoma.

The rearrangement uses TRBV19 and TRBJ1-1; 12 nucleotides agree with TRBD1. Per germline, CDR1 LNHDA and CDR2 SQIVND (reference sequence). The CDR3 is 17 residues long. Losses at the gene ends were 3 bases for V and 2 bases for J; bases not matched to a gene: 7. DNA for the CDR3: TGTGCCAGTAGTATGGGGACAGGGGGCCTGATAAACACTGAAGCTTTCTTT. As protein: CASSMGTGGLINTEAFF.

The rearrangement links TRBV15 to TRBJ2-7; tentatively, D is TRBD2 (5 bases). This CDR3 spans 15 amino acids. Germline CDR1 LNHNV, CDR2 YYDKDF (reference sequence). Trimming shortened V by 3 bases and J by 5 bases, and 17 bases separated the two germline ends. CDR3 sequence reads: CATSRPEAYMHEQYF. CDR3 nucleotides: TGTGCCACCAGCAGGCCGGAGGCCTACATGCACGAGCAGTACTTC.

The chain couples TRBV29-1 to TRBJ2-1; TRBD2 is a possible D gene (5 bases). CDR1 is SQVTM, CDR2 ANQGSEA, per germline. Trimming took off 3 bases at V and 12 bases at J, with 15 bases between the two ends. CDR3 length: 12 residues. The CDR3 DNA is TGCAGCGTTGACAACTCCGGGGTCGCGCAGTTCTTC. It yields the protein CSVDNSGVAQFF.

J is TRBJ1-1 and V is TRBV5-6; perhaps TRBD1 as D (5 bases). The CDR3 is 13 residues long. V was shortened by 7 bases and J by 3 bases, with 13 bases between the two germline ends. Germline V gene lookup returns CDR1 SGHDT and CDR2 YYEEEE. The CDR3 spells CASAPGRYTEAFF. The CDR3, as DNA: TGTGCCAGCGCCCCAGGGAGATACACTGAAGCTTTCTTT.

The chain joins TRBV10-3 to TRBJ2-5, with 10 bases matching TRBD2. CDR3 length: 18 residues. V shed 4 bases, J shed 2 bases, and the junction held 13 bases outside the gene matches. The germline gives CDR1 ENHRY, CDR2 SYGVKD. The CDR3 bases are TGTGCCATCAGTGGACAGCGCTATACTAGCGGGGATCAAGAGACCCAGTACTTC. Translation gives CAISGQRYTSGDQETQYF.

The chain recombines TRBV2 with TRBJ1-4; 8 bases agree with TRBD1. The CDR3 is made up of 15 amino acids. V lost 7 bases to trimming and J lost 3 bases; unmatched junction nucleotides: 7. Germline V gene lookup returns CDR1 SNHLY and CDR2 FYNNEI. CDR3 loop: CASIPWTGSNEKLFF. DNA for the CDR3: TGTGCCAGCATACCATGGACAGGGTCTAATGAAAAACTGTTTTTT.

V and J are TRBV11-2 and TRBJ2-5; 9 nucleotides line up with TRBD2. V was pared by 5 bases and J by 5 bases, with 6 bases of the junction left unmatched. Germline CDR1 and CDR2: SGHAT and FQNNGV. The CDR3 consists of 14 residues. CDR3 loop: CASSPRTSVETQYF. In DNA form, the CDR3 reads TGTGCCAGCAGCCCTCGGACTAGCGTCGAGACCCAGTACTTC.

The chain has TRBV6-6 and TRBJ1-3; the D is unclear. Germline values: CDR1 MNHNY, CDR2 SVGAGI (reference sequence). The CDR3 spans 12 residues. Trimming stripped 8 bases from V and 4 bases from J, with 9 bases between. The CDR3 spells CASASPGNTIYF. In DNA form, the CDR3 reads TGTGCCAGCGCCTCCCCCGGAAACACCATATATTTT.

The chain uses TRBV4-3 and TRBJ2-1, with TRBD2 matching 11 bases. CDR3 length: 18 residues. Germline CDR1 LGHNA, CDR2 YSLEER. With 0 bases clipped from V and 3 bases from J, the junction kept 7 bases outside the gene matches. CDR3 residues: CASSQDPLAGGNYNEQFF. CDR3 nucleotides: TGCGCCAGCAGCCAAGATCCCCTAGCGGGGGGCAACTACAATGAGCAGTTCTTC.

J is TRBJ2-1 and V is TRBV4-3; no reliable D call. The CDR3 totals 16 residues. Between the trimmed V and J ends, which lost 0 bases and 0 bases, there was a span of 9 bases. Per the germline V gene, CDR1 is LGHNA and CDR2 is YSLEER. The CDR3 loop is CASSQDRRISYNEQFF. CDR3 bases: TGCGCCAGCAGCCAAGATAGACGGATCTCCTACAATGAGCAGTTCTTC.

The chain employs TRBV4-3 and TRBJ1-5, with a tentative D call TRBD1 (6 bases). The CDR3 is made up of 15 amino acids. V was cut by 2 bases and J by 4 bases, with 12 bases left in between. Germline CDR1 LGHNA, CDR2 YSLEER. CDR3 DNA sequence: TGCGCCAGCAGCCAATACCTACAGGGAAATCAGCCCCAGCATTTT. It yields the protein CASSQYLQGNQPQHF.

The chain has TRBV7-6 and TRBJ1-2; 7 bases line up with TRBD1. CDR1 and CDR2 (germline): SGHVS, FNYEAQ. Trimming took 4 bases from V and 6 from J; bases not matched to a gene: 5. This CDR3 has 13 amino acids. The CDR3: CASSSDRVHGYTF. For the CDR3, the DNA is TGTGCCAGCAGCTCAGACAGGGTCCATGGCTACACCTTC. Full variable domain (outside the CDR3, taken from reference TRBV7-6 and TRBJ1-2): GAGVSQSPRYKVTKRGQDVALRCDPISGHVSLYWYRQALGQGPEFLTYFNYEAQQDKSGLPNDRFSAERPEGSISTLTIQRTEQRDSAMYRCASSSDRVHGYTFGSGTRLTVV.

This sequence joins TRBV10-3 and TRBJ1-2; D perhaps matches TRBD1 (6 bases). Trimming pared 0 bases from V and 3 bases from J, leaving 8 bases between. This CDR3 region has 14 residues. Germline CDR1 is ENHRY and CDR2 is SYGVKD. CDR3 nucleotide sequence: TGTGCCATCAGTGAGTCGGACAGATACTATGGCTACACCTTC. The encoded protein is CAISESDRYYGYTF.

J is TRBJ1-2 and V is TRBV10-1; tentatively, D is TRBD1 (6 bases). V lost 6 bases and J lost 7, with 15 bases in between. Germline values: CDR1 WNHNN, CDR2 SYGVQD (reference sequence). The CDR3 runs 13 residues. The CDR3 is CASSPDRTAGYTF. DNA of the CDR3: TGCGCCAGCAGCCCCGACAGGACCGCTGGCTACACCTTC.